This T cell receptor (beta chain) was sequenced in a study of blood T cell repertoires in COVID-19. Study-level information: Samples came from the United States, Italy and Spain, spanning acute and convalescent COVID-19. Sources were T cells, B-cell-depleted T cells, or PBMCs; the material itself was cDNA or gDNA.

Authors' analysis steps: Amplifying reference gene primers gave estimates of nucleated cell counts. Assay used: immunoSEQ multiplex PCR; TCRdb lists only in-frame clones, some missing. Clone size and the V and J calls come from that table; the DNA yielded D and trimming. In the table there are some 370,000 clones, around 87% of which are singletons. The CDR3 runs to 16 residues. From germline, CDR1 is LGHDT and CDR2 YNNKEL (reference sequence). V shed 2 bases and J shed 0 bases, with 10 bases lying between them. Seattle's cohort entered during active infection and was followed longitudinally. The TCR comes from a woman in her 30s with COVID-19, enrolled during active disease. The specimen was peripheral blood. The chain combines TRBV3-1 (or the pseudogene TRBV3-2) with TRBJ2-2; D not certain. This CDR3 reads CASSQKSPTNTGELFF. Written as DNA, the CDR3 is TGTGCCAGCAGCCAAAAAAGCCCAACGAACACCGGGGAGCTGTTTTTT.